Presented here are 3 T cell receptor beta chains from one specimen sequenced in a study of T cell responses to AZD1222 COVID-19 vaccine. Clones were read by immunoSEQ multiplex PCR, and TCRdb kept only the in-frame ones, dropping some. The sample consists of approximately 61,000 clones, around 81% of them appearing once. The sample here was peripheral blood, taken 28 days after the second AZD1222 dose. Every receptor here comes from an adult who received the AZD1222 COVID-19 vaccine.

V gene TRBV7-3 combines with J gene TRBJ1-2; D is unresolved. The V end was cut by 5 bases, the J end by 6 bases, with 19 bases between. The CDR3 covers 15 residues. Germline loops: CDR1 SGHTA, CDR2 FQGTGA. Written as DNA, the CDR3 is TGTGCCAGCAGCCCCAATGGCGTTGGGCGGGATGGCTACACCTTC. It is translated as CASSPNGVGRDGYTF.

CDR3 nucleotides: TGTGCCTGGAGGGCGCCGGCCTATGGCTACACCTTC. Protein: CAWRAPAYGYTF. This sequence joins TRBV30 and TRBJ1-2, with no clear D. The CDR3 runs 12 residues. V lost 3 bases and J 4 bases, leaving 9 bases between the germline ends. The germline V gene has CDR1 GTSNPN and CDR2 SVGIG (reference sequence). Drawing the rest from reference TRBV30 and TRBJ1-2, the complete variable domain is SQTIHQWPATLVQPVGSPLSLECTVEGTSNPNLYWYRQAAGRGLQLLFYSVGIGQISSEVPQNLSASRPQDRQFILSSKKLLLSDSGFYLCAWRAPAYGYTFGSGTRLTVV.

The V call is TRBV6-2 or TRBV6-3, the J call TRBJ2-2; D gene uncertain. CDR1 is MNHEY, CDR2 SVGEGT, per germline. V lost 2 bases and J 0 bases, leaving 10 bases between the germline ends. The CDR3 covers 16 residues. The CDR3 protein is CASSYLRSTNTGELFF. CDR3 coding DNA: TGTGCCAGCAGTTACCTCCGGTCTACGAACACCGGGGAGCTGTTTTTT.